Presented here are 26 T cell receptor beta chains from one specimen sequenced in a study of cytomegalovirus exposure and HLA in healthy donors. The PCR employed 60 Vbeta primers together with 13 Jbeta primers. Assay: immunoSEQ multiplex PCR; the TCRdb copy retains only in-frame clones and omits some. The table records 110,000 to 150,000 clones, around 79% of them present only once. The sequencing sample was made of PBMCs. Every receptor here comes from a female donor in good health and CMV-seronegative.

The chain combines TRBV28 with TRBJ2-3; 7 bases agree with TRBD2. The CDR3 has 18 residues. Germline V CDR1 and CDR2: MDHEN, SYDVKM. V lost 3 bases and J lost 3; bases outside the gene matches: 15. CDR3: CASSFPPLGTRGTDTQYF. The CDR3 DNA sequence: TGTGCCAGCAGTTTCCCTCCTTTGGGTACGCGGGGGACAGATACGCAGTATTTT. Based on the CDR3 plus reference TRBV28 and TRBJ2-3, the full variable domain is DVKVTQSSRYLVKRTGEKVFLECVQDMDHENMFWYRQDPGLGLRLIYFSYDVKMKEKGDIPEGYSVSREKKERFSLILESASTNQTSMYLCASSFPPLGTRGTDTQYFGPGTRLTVL.

This clone was counted only a few times. The chain employs TRBV6-6 and TRBJ2-5; possible D gene TRBD2, 5 bases. The CDR3 runs to 12 residues. V was clipped by 6 bases and J by 5 bases, with 10 bases between them. CDR1 is MNHNY and CDR2 is SVGAGI in the germline V gene (reference sequence). CDR3 residues: CASRGVGETQYF. The DNA for the CDR3 is TGTGCCAGCAGGGGAGTTGGGGAGACCCAGTACTTC.

V and J are TRBV10-1 and TRBJ2-7; no clear D gene. The CDR3 runs to 14 residues. CDR1 WNHNN and CDR2 SYGVQD come from the germline V gene (reference sequence). Trimming removed 0 bases from V and 5 bases from J, with 11 bases in between. As DNA, the CDR3 is TGCGCCAGCAGTGAGTCCAGGAATGTCGACGAGCAGTACTTC. As protein: CASSESRNVDEQYF.

This sequence joins TRBV6-5 and TRBJ1-6; D is undetermined. Germline V CDR1 and CDR2: MNHEY, SVGAGI. V dropped 6 bases and J dropped 13 bases, with 16 bases sitting between them. There are 13 residues in the CDR3. The DNA for the CDR3 is TGTGCCAGCAGCCGACATATTCTCGTCCCCCTCCACTTT. Translating gives CASSRHILVPLHF.

J is TRBJ2-1 and V is TRBV9; 10 nucleotides align to TRBD2. From germline, CDR1 is SGDLS and CDR2 YYNGEE. The CDR3 is 16 residues long. V was pared by 1 base and J by 4 bases, with 5 bases of the junction left unmatched. CDR3 in amino acids: CASSVLAGAEYNEQFF. CDR3 in DNA: TGTGCCAGCAGCGTACTAGCGGGGGCGGAGTACAATGAGCAGTTCTTC.

This rearrangement joins TRBV7-2 to TRBJ2-3; 8 bases line up with TRBD2. Germline V gene lookup returns CDR1 SGHTA and CDR2 FQGNSA. CDR3 length: 15 amino acids. The CDR3 DNA reads TGTGCATCCAGAATATCTAGCGGGAGCACAGATACGCAGTATTTT. This translates into CASRISSGSTDTQYF.

This clone appeared a few times. The junction and the germline gene differ at one end; a read error may be behind it. The chain combines TRBV7-9 with TRBJ2-7, with TRBD1 as a possible D gene (6 bases). CDR1 and CDR2 (germline): SEHNR, FQNEAQ (reference sequence). The CDR3 has 12 residues. CDR3 protein: CSSSHRAYEQYF. In DNA form, the CDR3 reads TGTTCCAGCAGCCACAGGGCCTACGAGCAGTACTTC.

The J gene is TRBJ2-7, the V gene TRBV7-9, with D unclear. Germline CDR1 SEHNR, CDR2 FQNEAQ (reference sequence). V shed 5 bases and J shed 4 bases, with 6 bases lying between them. The CDR3 sequence is 11 residues long. CDR3 nucleotides: TGTGCCAGCAGCGCAGTGTACGAGCAGTACTTC. Its protein product is CASSAVYEQYF.

The V gene is TRBV18, the J gene TRBJ2-2, with D perhaps matching TRBD1 (5 bases). V shed 2 bases and J shed 6 bases, with 7 bases lying between them. The CDR3 spans 13 residues. Germline values: CDR1 KGHSH, CDR2 LQKENI. The CDR3 DNA follows: TGTGCCAGCTCACCAGGGGCGGCCGGGGAGCTGTTTTTT. This codes for CASSPGAAGELFF.

This CDR3 reads CASSIVRDRYNEQFF. The CDR3 DNA reads as TGTGCCAGTAGTATAGTCCGGGATCGGTACAATGAGCAGTTCTTC. V gene TRBV19 combines with J gene TRBJ2-1; possibly TRBD2 for D (5 bases). Per the germline V gene, CDR1 is LNHDA and CDR2 is SQIVND (reference sequence). This CDR3 region has 15 residues. V dropped 1 base and J dropped 4 bases, with 11 bases sitting between them.

The V call is TRBV7-6, the J call TRBJ2-7; 8 bases are a match to TRBD2. The CDR3 is 14 residues long. Germline-derived CDR1 and CDR2 are SGHVS and FNYEAQ. The junction had 5 bases not matched to a gene; V was cut back by 2 bases and J by 5 bases. The CDR3 region is CASSLRPGGHEQYF. In nucleotides, the CDR3 is TGTGCCAGCAGCTTAAGGCCGGGGGGGCACGAGCAGTACTTC.

The rearrangement uses TRBV29-1 and TRBJ1-1; perhaps TRBD1 as D (6 bases). The V end lost 7 bases, the J end lost 4 bases, and 19 bases lay between the germline ends. CDR1 and CDR2 from the germline V gene are SQVTM and ANQGSEA. The CDR3 has 14 amino acids. The CDR3 region is CSAGPQGRGTEAFF. CDR3 sequence (DNA): TGCAGCGCCGGACCCCAGGGGAGAGGCACTGAAGCTTTCTTT.

This CDR3 reads CASSQDRVGKNIQYF. The CDR3 region has the DNA TGTGCCAGCAGCCAGGACAGGGTAGGCAAAAACATTCAGTACTTC. The rearrangement uses TRBV7-2 and TRBJ2-4; TRBD1 aligns across 8 bases. V gave up 5 bases and J gave up 3 bases; unmatched junction bases: 6. CDR1 is SGHTA, CDR2 FQGNSA, per germline. This CDR3 is 15 amino acids long.

This clone appeared many times. The chain employs TRBV7-9 and TRBJ1-1; 7 nucleotides match TRBD1. The ends lost 4 bases at V and 4 bases at J; junction bases unmatched: 15. CDR3 length: 17 amino acids. Germline loops: CDR1 SEHNR, CDR2 FQNEAQ (reference sequence). The CDR3 loop is CASSSRVGGSMATEAFF. The DNA for the CDR3 is TGTGCCAGCAGCTCCCGGGTAGGGGGCAGCATGGCCACTGAAGCTTTCTTT. The entire variable domain, with the rest obtained from reference TRBV7-9 and TRBJ1-1, is as follows: DTGVSQNPRHKITKRGQNVTFRCDPISEHNRLYWYRQTLGQGPEFLTYFQNEAQLEKSRLLSDRFSAERPKGSFSTLEIQRTEQGDSAMYLCASSSRVGGSMATEAFFGQGTRLTVV.

This chain connects TRBV2 to TRBJ2-5; TRBD1 matches 7 bases. With 8 bases clipped from V and 0 bases from J, the junction kept 9 bases outside the gene matches. CDR1 and CDR2 from the germline V gene are SNHLY and FYNNEI. CDR3 size: 15 residues. The CDR3 nucleotides read TGTGCCAGCGCCCGGGACAGTCAAGACCAAGAGACCCAGTACTTC. Protein product: CASARDSQDQETQYF.

This clone was seen a single time. This sequence joins TRBV5-4 and TRBJ2-1; 12 nucleotides match TRBD2. Germline lookup yields CDR1 SGHNT and CDR2 YYREEE (reference sequence). Trimming took 8 bases from V and 7 from J; bases not matched to a gene: 7. The CDR3 runs 14 residues. The CDR3 sequence: CASILAGGMNEQFF. CDR3 coding DNA: TGTGCCAGTATTCTAGCGGGGGGGATGAATGAGCAGTTCTTC.

This clone was seen only once. The genes are TRBV5-8 and TRBJ1-5; TRBD1 might be the D (5 bases). The germline CDR1 and CDR2 sequences are SGHTS and YDEGEE. The V gene lost 0 bases and the J gene lost 11 bases, with 18 bases spanning the gap. The CDR3 sequence is 15 residues long. The CDR3 is CASSLEQAPREAQHF. As DNA, the CDR3 is TGTGCCAGCAGCTTGGAACAGGCCCCAAGAGAAGCCCAGCATTTT. Complete variable domain (other parts from reference TRBV5-8 and TRBJ1-5): EAGVTQSPTHLIKTRGQQATLRCSPISGHTSVYWYQQALGLGLQFLLWYDEGEERNRGNFPPRFSGRQFPNYSSELNVNALELEDSALYLCASSLEQAPREAQHFGDGTRLSIL.

The chain couples TRBV19 to TRBJ1-5; 8 bases line up with TRBD1. In germline, CDR1 is LNHDA, CDR2 SQIVND (reference sequence). The CDR3 loop spans 16 amino acids. The J segment lost 4 bases and the V segment lost 3 bases, leaving 8 bases of the junction unmatched. CDR3 region: CASSIGGQGRNQPQHF. The CDR3 bases are TGTGCCAGTAGTATCGGCGGACAGGGTCGAAATCAGCCCCAGCATTTT.

In its sample, this clone was seen a few times. V is TRBV5-1 and J is TRBJ1-4; 8 bases match TRBD1. The CDR3 has 14 amino acids. V shed 4 bases, J shed 8 bases, and the junction held 7 bases outside the gene matches. Germline CDR1 reads SGHRS; CDR2 reads YFSETQ. CDR3 sequence: CASSRSGGKEKLFF. CDR3 nucleotide sequence: TGCGCCAGCAGCCGTTCAGGGGGCAAGGAAAAACTGTTTTTT.

This chain links TRBV5-4 with TRBJ2-3, with D perhaps TRBD2 (5 bases). Germline CDR1 reads SGHNT; CDR2 reads YYREEE (reference sequence). With 3 bases removed from V and 6 bases from J, the gap between germline ends came to 8 bases. The CDR3 runs to 12 residues. CDR3 in amino acids: CASSSSGDTQYF. CDR3 coding DNA: TGTGCCAGCAGCTCCTCGGGGGATACGCAGTATTTT.

This clone was seen once. The chain is built from TRBV6-1 and TRBJ1-5; 10 bases are a match to TRBD1. The CDR3 extends over 15 amino acids. The germline CDR1 and CDR2 sequences are MNHNS and SASEGT. V dropped 8 bases and J dropped 3; count of bases not matched to a gene: 7. CDR3 nucleotides: TGTGCCAGCTTAACGGACAGGGGGATCAATCAGCCCCAGCATTTT. Amino acids: CASLTDRGINQPQHF.

The chain uses TRBV19 and TRBJ2-1, with a possible D match to TRBD1 (6 bases). Germline V gives CDR1 LNHDA, CDR2 SQIVND (reference sequence). There are 13 residues in the CDR3. Trimming pared 0 bases from V and 11 bases from J, leaving 11 bases between. As DNA, the CDR3 is TGTGCCAGTAGTATAGAGGGACACTACAAGCAGTTCTTC. Amino acid sequence: CASSIEGHYKQFF.

This chain connects TRBV19 to TRBJ2-1; no clear D. CDR1 LNHDA and CDR2 SQIVND come from the germline V gene (reference sequence). V lost 3 bases to trimming and J lost 0 bases, with 9 bases between them. CDR3 length equals 15 residues. Written as DNA, the CDR3 is TGTGCCAGTAGTATGCTTTGGAGCTCCTACAATGAGCAGTTCTTC. Translation: CASSMLWSSYNEQFF.

V and J are TRBV5-5 and TRBJ2-4; 7 nucleotides align to TRBD1. V shed 4 bases, J shed 0 bases, and the junction held 4 bases outside the gene matches. CDR1 and CDR2 (germline): SGHKS, YYEKEE (reference sequence). The CDR3 has 15 amino acids. In DNA, the CDR3 is TGTGCCAGCAGCGTGACAGGGCTAGCCAAAAACATTCAGTACTTC. Translation gives CASSVTGLAKNIQYF. Filled out from reference TRBV5-5 and TRBJ2-4, the complete variable domain reads DAGVTQSPTHLIKTRGQQVTLRCSPISGHKSVSWYQQVLGQGPQFIFQYYEKEERGRGNFPDRFSARQFPNYSSELNVNALLLGDSALYLCASSVTGLAKNIQYFGAGTRLSVL.

This clone has just one count. The chain is built from TRBV7-2 and TRBJ2-7, with D maybe TRBD2 (5 bases). Germline CDR1 SGHTA, CDR2 FQGNSA. V gave up 3 bases and J gave up 4 bases, with 10 bases separating them. This CDR3 has 13 amino acids. CDR3 loop: CASSFDYTYEQYF. DNA for the CDR3: TGTGCCAGCAGCTTCGACTATACTTACGAGCAGTACTTC.

The gene calls are TRBV5-1 and TRBJ2-7, with 7 bases lining up with TRBD2. Germline loops: CDR1 SGHRS, CDR2 YFSETQ. V shed 2 bases and J 5 bases; nucleotides not matched to a gene: 10. This CDR3 has 15 amino acids. CDR3 nucleotide sequence: TGCGCCAGCAGCTTAGGTGGAGGGAGGGCCAACGAGCAGTACTTC. Encoded protein: CASSLGGGRANEQYF.